Listed below are T cell receptor beta chains from one sample, sequenced in a study of PD-L1 blockade in urothelial cancer. Only in-frame clones appear in the TCRdb table, and some are missing; sequencing was by immunoSEQ multiplex PCR. Of 100,000 to 150,000 clones in the sample, around 86% were seen once. The sample consisted of PBMCs, taken around atezolizumab (anti-PD-L1) treatment. Receptors were obtained from a man aged 45-65 years with urothelial cancer. The CDR3 runs from the conserved cysteine through the conserved F or W. The D gene is left open where the match is weak. Expanded clones get a size class; other rows say once, few or many, or leave the size out.

v_gene	j_gene	abundance	len	d_gene	CDR3aa	CDR3nt
TRBV4-1	TRBJ2-7	.	18	TRBD2	CASSQAATTSGGTYEQYF	TGCGCCAGCAGCCAAGCGGCCACTACTAGCGGGGGAACCTACGAGCAGTACTTC
TRBV27	TRBJ2-3	.	13	.	CASRTGNTDTQYF	TGTGCCAGCAGGACCGGGAACACAGATACGCAGTATTTT
TRBV6-6	TRBJ1-5	.	15	.	CASSYFGQLNQPQHF	TGTGCCAGCAGTTACTTCGGACAGCTCAATCAGCCCCAGCATTTT
TRBV7-6	TRBJ1-1	.	15	.	CASSLGPLSQTEAFF	TGTGCCAGCAGCTTGGGCCCGCTGTCACAGACTGAAGCTTTCTTT
TRBV28	TRBJ1-5	.	14	.	CASSFQSNNQPQHF	TGTGCCAGCAGTTTTCAGTCCAACAATCAGCCCCAGCATTTT
TRBV27	TRBJ2-3	once	15	TRBD2	CASSRLAERQDTQYF	TGTGCCAGCAGTCGACTAGCGGAACGGCAAGATACGCAGTATTTT
TRBV7-9	TRBJ1-3	.	14	.	CASSKEAAGNTIYF	TGTGCCAGCAGCAAGGAGGCGGCGGGAAACACCATATATTTT
TRBV11-3	TRBJ1-3	few	15	.	CASSRGDSSGNTIYF	TGTGCCAGCAGCCGGGGTGACTCTTCTGGAAACACCATATATTTT
TRBV7-9	TRBJ2-7	once	15	TRBD2	CASSSRTSGSYEQYF	TGTGCCAGCAGCTCTCGGACTAGCGGCTCCTACGAGCAGTACTTC
TRBV5-1	TRBJ2-7	.	15	.	CASSRNTGLSYEQYF	TGCGCCAGCAGCCGAAATACAGGGCTCTCCTACGAGCAGTACTTC
TRBV5-1	TRBJ1-2	.	13	.	CASSLSGIDGYTF	TGCGCCAGCAGCTTGTCGGGGATAGATGGCTACACCTTC
TRBV4-1	TRBJ1-1	.	14	.	CASSQDGHRAWAFF	TGCGCCAGCAGCCAAGACGGTCATCGAGCATGGGCTTTCTTT
TRBV6-5	TRBJ2-5	.	15	TRBD1	CASRSGQGPLETQYF	TGTGCCAGCAGATCCGGACAGGGCCCATTAGAGACCCAGTACTTC
TRBV10-3	TRBJ1-1	.	14	TRBD1	CATRTGGAATEAFF	TGTGCCACCCGGACAGGGGGCGCAGCCACTGAAGCTTTCTTT
TRBV18	TRBJ2-3	.	15	TRBD2	CASSPRASGADTQYF	TGTGCCAGCTCACCACGGGCTAGCGGGGCAGATACGCAGTATTTT
TRBV4-1	TRBJ1-1	few	16	TRBD1	CASSRGGQGARTEAFF	TGCGCCAGCAGCCGAGGGGGACAGGGGGCTCGGACTGAAGCTTTCTTT
TRBV21-1	TRBJ2-7	.	15	.	CASSKGGSGTRFPNF	TGTGCCAGCAGCAAAGGAGGTAGCGGAACCAGATTTCCCAACTTC
TRBV7-2	TRBJ1-4	.	15	.	CASSLWAGLDEKLFF	TGTGCCAGCAGCTTATGGGCAGGGTTGGATGAAAAACTGTTTTTT
TRBV5-4	TRBJ2-1	.	14	TRBD2	CASSLAGGPGEQFF	TGTGCCAGCAGCTTAGCGGGAGGGCCGGGGGAGCAGTTCTTC
TRBV7-3	TRBJ2-2	few	16	TRBD1	CASSSQGRTGYGELFF	TGTGCCAGCAGCTCCCAAGGCCGGACAGGGTACGGGGAGCTGTTTTTT
TRBV28	TRBJ2-1	.	12	.	CASSSALHEQFF	TGTGCCAGCAGTTCTGCCCTACATGAGCAGTTCTTC
TRBV7-9	TRBJ1-2	.	12	.	CASSKVAYGYTF	TGTGCCAGCAGCAAAGTAGCCTATGGCTACACCTTC
TRBV28	TRBJ2-2	.	16	TRBD1	CASSLWDRVTTGELFF	TGTGCCAGCAGTTTATGGGACAGGGTGACCACCGGGGAGCTGTTTTTT
TRBV11-2	TRBJ2-7	.	15	TRBD1	CASSLGTGASYEQYF	TGTGCCAGCAGCCTAGGGACAGGGGCCTCCTACGAGCAGTACTTC
TRBV5-4	TRBJ2-5	once	13	TRBD1	CASSLGTEETQYF	TGTGCCAGCAGCCTCGGGACAGAAGAGACCCAGTACTTC
TRBV5-1	TRBJ1-1	.	14	.	CASSLVRLNTEAFF	TGCGCCAGCAGCTTGGTACGGTTGAACACTGAAGCTTTCTTT
TRBV25-1	TRBJ2-3	once	13	.	CATSRVGTDTQYF	TGTGCCACCTCCAGGGTTGGCACAGATACGCAGTATTTT
TRBV5-4	TRBJ1-1	.	15	TRBD1	CASSPRTGETTEAFF	TGTGCCAGCAGCCCTAGGACAGGGGAGACCACTGAAGCTTTCTTT
TRBV18	TRBJ1-1	few	13	TRBD1	CASSFDRGTEAFF	TGTGCCAGCTCATTCGACAGGGGCACTGAAGCTTTCTTT
TRBV19	TRBJ1-5	.	13	TRBD1	CASRDRDNQPQHF	TGTGCCAGTCGGGACAGGGACAATCAGCCCCAGCATTTT
TRBV27	TRBJ2-2	.	15	.	CASRALAQFTGELFF	TGTGCCAGCAGGGCTTTAGCGCAATTCACCGGGGAGCTGTTTTTT
TRBV11-2	TRBJ2-7	once	15	.	CASSHKSLEAYEQYF	TGTGCCAGCAGCCACAAGAGTCTGGAGGCTTACGAGCAGTACTTC
TRBV18	TRBJ1-1	.	15	.	CASSPPLGEATEAFF	TGTGCCAGCTCACCACCCTTAGGGGAGGCCACTGAAGCTTTCTTT
TRBV7-9	TRBJ2-3	.	15	TRBD2	CASSYSGTYTDTQYF	TGTGCCAGCAGTTATAGCGGGACTTACACAGATACGCAGTATTTT
TRBV27	TRBJ2-7	.	15	TRBD1	CASSVRTGVTYEQYF	TGTGCCAGCAGCGTAAGGACAGGGGTAACCTACGAGCAGTACTTC
TRBV27	TRBJ2-1	.	10	.	CASLGQEQFF	TGTGCCAGCCTTGGGCAGGAGCAGTTCTTC
TRBV21-1	TRBJ2-1	.	15	.	CASSGDFFTYNEQFF	TGTGCCAGCAGCGGGGACTTCTTCACCTACAATGAGCAGTTCTTC
TRBV7-8	TRBJ2-3	.	18	.	CASSLRLAVERGTDTQYF	TGTGCCAGCAGCTTAAGGTTAGCGGTTGAGAGGGGCACAGATACGCAGTATTTT
TRBV7-2	TRBJ1-5	few	14	.	CASSGGGGHQPQHF	TGTGCCAGCAGCGGAGGCGGGGGGCATCAGCCCCAGCATTTT
TRBV27	TRBJ1-1	.	16	TRBD1	CASSIWGQPTHTEAFF	TGTGCCAGCAGTATTTGGGGACAGCCCACGCACACTGAAGCTTTCTTT
TRBV6-1	TRBJ2-3	.	13	.	CASSPYGGGTQYF	TGTGCCAGCAGTCCCTACGGGGGAGGTACGCAGTATTTT
TRBV18	TRBJ1-6	.	15	TRBD1	CASSRDRDGNSPLHF	TGTGCCAGCTCACGAGACAGGGACGGTAATTCACCCCTCCACTTT
TRBV6-1	TRBJ1-5	.	14	TRBD1	CASSRDRGLQPQHF	TGTGCCAGCAGTCGGGACAGGGGCTTACAGCCCCAGCATTTT
TRBV6-1	TRBJ1-4	.	11	.	CATTKDEKLFF	TGTGCCACGACAAAAGATGAAAAACTGTTTTTT
TRBV18	TRBJ2-1	.	16	.	CASSPPAGKTYNEQFF	TGTGCCAGCTCACCACCGGCGGGCAAGACTTACAATGAGCAGTTCTTC
TRBV5-1	TRBJ2-1	.	15	TRBD2	CASSPGTSSYNEQFF	TGCGCCAGCAGCCCCGGGACTAGCTCCTACAATGAGCAGTTCTTC
TRBV5-1	TRBJ2-1	.	21	TRBD2	CASSLVGSGASGNPSYNEQFF	TGCGCCAGCAGCTTGGTAGGCAGCGGGGCTAGCGGGAACCCCTCCTACAATGAGCAGTTCTTC
TRBV27	TRBJ2-7	.	14	TRBD1	CASRDRGRPDEQYF	TGTGCCAGCAGGGACAGGGGGCGGCCCGACGAGCAGTACTTC
TRBV14	TRBJ2-3	.	12	.	CASSPNTDTQYF	TGTGCCAGCAGCCCTAATACAGATACGCAGTATTTT
TRBV11-3	TRBJ2-2	few	14	TRBD1	CASGRQGAVGELFF	TGTGCCAGCGGGAGACAGGGGGCAGTCGGGGAGCTGTTTTTT
TRBV28	TRBJ2-5	.	16	TRBD1	CASSLHNTGGLETQYF	TGTGCCAGCAGTTTGCACAATACAGGGGGCTTGGAGACCCAGTACTTC
TRBV5-1	TRBJ2-1	.	19	TRBD2	CASSLGVAGLVRGDNEQFF	TGCGCCAGCAGCTTGGGCGTAGCGGGATTGGTTAGGGGGGACAATGAGCAGTTCTTC
TRBV7-9	TRBJ2-5	.	16	.	CASSPRGAARQETQYF	TGTGCCAGCAGTCCTCGGGGGGCTGCTAGACAAGAGACCCAGTACTTC
TRBV4-2	TRBJ1-1	.	13	.	CASGLRGSAEAFF	TGTGCCAGCGGGCTGCGGGGCTCGGCTGAAGCTTTCTTT
TRBV6-5	TRBJ1-5	.	13	.	CASSYGGGQPQHF	TGTGCCAGCAGTTACGGGGGGGGGCAGCCCCAGCATTTT
TRBV18	TRBJ2-5	.	11	.	CASSLAETQYF	TGTGCCAGCTCACTGGCAGAGACCCAGTACTTC
TRBV5-1	TRBJ1-2	.	13	TRBD1	CASQPGGRRGYTF	TGCGCCAGCCAACCAGGGGGCAGACGCGGCTACACCTTC
TRBV19	TRBJ1-6	few	13	TRBD1	CASSRQGESPLHF	TGTGCCAGTAGTCGACAGGGGGAATCACCCCTCCACTTT
TRBV7-9	TRBJ1-2	.	15	TRBD1	CASSPSAGGYYGYTF	TGTGCCAGCAGCCCTAGCGCAGGGGGGTACTATGGCTACACCTTC
TRBV4-1	TRBJ1-5	.	15	.	CASSPQGLSNQPQHF	TGCGCCAGCAGCCCGCAGGGGTTAAGTAATCAGCCCCAGCATTTT